Presented here are 8 T cell receptor beta chains from one specimen sequenced in a study of Graves' ophthalmopathy and Graves' hyperthyroidism (dated by TCRdb to 2017 to 2018). The run used an Illumina HiSeq 2000. For repertoire sequencing, TCR beta CDR3 regions were amplified from RNA transcripts. A first-round RT-PCR used HTBI primers with the Qiagen OneStep RT-PCR kit, followed by a second-round multiplex PCR, size selection and purification. The public reads were run again by TCRdb, first through fastp at Q25 and then through MiXCR, and only productive beta chains were kept. Every CDR3 protein is listed once, alongside the most common genes and DNA of its rows. This sample has hundreds of thousands of distinct CDR3 sequences in its table, and about two fifths of those were observed once. The top ten hold around 3% of the sample. The sample taken for sequencing was peripheral blood. All receptors derive from an adult man with Graves' ophthalmopathy.

The chain is built from TRBV6-2 or TRBV6-3 and TRBJ1-1; D not certain. V lost 6 bases to trimming and J lost 1 base, with 9 bases between them. Germline-derived CDR1 and CDR2 are MNHEY and SVGEGT. The CDR3 is made up of 13 amino acids. The CDR3 DNA reads TGTGCCAGCAGGACCGTCAGGAACACTGAAGCTTTCTTT. Its translation is CASRTVRNTEAFF.

Only a few counts were recorded for this clonotype. CDR3 sequence reads: CASSLLADLRNTGELFF. The CDR3 region has the DNA TGTGCCAGCAGCTTGTTGGCAGACCTACGGAACACCGGGGAGCTGTTTTTT. This sequence joins TRBV5-5 and TRBJ2-2; D is unresolved. Between the trimmed V and J ends, which lost 1 base and 1 base, there was a span of 14 bases. The germline gives CDR1 SGHKS, CDR2 YYEKEE (reference sequence). The CDR3 covers 17 residues.

This clonotype has a count of ten or more. The chain couples TRBV29-1 to TRBJ1-1; D unresolved. The germline V gene has CDR1 SQVTM and CDR2 ANQGSEA. The CDR3 totals 11 residues. Trimming pared 5 bases from V and 4 bases from J, leaving 8 bases between. The CDR3 nucleotides read TGCAGCGTTCGGGTTGGCACTGAAGCTTTCTTT. This encodes CSVRVGTEAFF.

This clonotype was recorded many times. The chain links TRBV19 to TRBJ2-2; D is possibly TRBD1 (6 bases). The CDR3 is 14 amino acids. V shed 5 bases and J shed 5 bases, with 12 bases lying between them. Germline CDR1 LNHDA, CDR2 SQIVND (reference sequence). In DNA, the CDR3 is TGTGCCAGTAGTCTCCGGACAGTTACCGGGGAGCTGTTTTTT. Amino acids: CASSLRTVTGELFF.

Ten or more counts support this clonotype. The chain recombines TRBV19 with TRBJ1-2; D is uncertain. Germline loops: CDR1 LNHDA, CDR2 SQIVND (reference sequence). The CDR3 runs 11 residues. V dropped 5 bases and J dropped 4 bases, with 5 bases sitting between them. CDR3 residues: CASSVGYGYTF. CDR3 DNA: TGTGCCAGTAGTGTTGGCTATGGCTACACCTTC.

This clonotype was recorded many times. The J gene is TRBJ2-7, the V gene TRBV5-1; D remains unclear. Germline assignment: CDR1 SGHRS and CDR2 YFSETQ. The length of the CDR3 is 13 residues. Trimming stripped 1 base from V and 1 base from J, with 6 bases between. The CDR3 DNA follows: TGCGCCAGCAGCTTGCACAGTTCCTACGAGCAGTACTTC. This sequence encodes CASSLHSSYEQYF.

This clonotype was recorded many times. The chain carries TRBV12-3 or TRBV12-4 and TRBJ1-6, with D perhaps matching TRBD1 (6 bases). The CDR3 covers 16 residues. Trimming pared 6 bases from V and 7 bases from J, leaving 19 bases between. The CDR3 region has the DNA TGTGCCAGCAGCCGCCAATCCGGGACAAAAAATTCACCCCTCCACTTT. This sequence encodes CASSRQSGTKNSPLHF.

V is TRBV7-9 and J is TRBJ2-7; 10 bases align to TRBD1. The germline gives CDR1 SEHNR, CDR2 FQNEAQ (reference sequence). The V segment lost 6 bases and the J segment 2 bases; nucleotides outside the gene matches: 7. The CDR3 length is 15 residues. The CDR3 region is CASSKDRGSTYEQYF. DNA for the CDR3: TGTGCCAGCAGTAAGGACAGGGGGAGTACCTACGAGCAGTACTTC.